Described below is a single T cell receptor beta chain sequence and its context. Its antigen is unidentified. CDR3 length: 16 residues. The germline gives CDR1 LNHDA, CDR2 SQIVND (reference sequence). V trimming: 10 bases; J trimming: 0 bases; junction bases outside the gene matches: 14. This sample stems from a study of shared clonotypes between healthy human individuals. General observations from the study: Sampling was confined to blood; repertoires within tissues likely differ.

Authors' data handling: ImmunoSEQ output held junction-only sequences without quality scores, so filtering differed. Using immunoSEQ multiplex PCR, the repertoire was profiled, and TCRdb retains in-frame clones only, with some absent. Clonal size and the V and J genes are those of that table, whereas D and trimming came from the DNA. The sample yields about 2.4 million clones, more than 85% seen once. V usage is TRBV19 and J usage is TRBJ1-2, with 7 nucleotides matching TRBD1. The receptor was isolated from a man aged 18 to 29 in good health. Some clones in this sample may be carry-over from other donors' samples. Input material: naive CD4+ T cells from PBMCs. Subset indicated: CD45RA+ positively selected. CDR3 DNA: TGTGCCATTAAGGGGCAGGGGGAAGATTCTAACTATGGCTACACCTTC. This translates into CAIKGQGEDSNYGYTF. The full variable domain, rest sourced from reference TRBV19 and TRBJ1-2, is DGGITQSPKYLFRKEGQNVTLSCEQNLNHDAMYWYRQDPGQGLRLIYYSQIVNDFQKGDIAEGYSVSREKKESFPLTVTSAQKNPTAFYLCAIKGQGEDSNYGYTFGSGTRLTVV.